A single sample is the source of the 5 T cell receptor beta chains below, sequenced in a study of cytomegalovirus exposure and HLA in healthy donors. The PCR used 60 Vbeta and 13 Jbeta primers. This table comes from immunoSEQ multiplex PCR, and its TCRdb copy is limited to in-frame clones, with some not included. The table records about 120,000 clones, less than 85% of them present only once. Sequencing was performed on PBMCs. These receptors all stem from a young man in good health and CMV-seropositive.

The V call is TRBV27, the J call TRBJ1-5; possible D gene TRBD1, 5 bases. The CDR3 runs to 16 residues. Per germline, CDR1 MNHEY and CDR2 SMNVEV (reference sequence). V gave up 0 bases and J gave up 2 bases, with 11 bases separating them. The CDR3 loop is CASSLSRDGGNQPQHF. The CDR3 DNA follows: TGTGCCAGCAGTTTATCCAGGGATGGGGGCAATCAGCCCCAGCATTTT.

The rearrangement uses TRBV5-5 and TRBJ2-2; perhaps TRBD1 as D (5 bases). The V and J ends lost 4 bases and 7 bases respectively, with 17 bases between them. Germline V gene lookup returns CDR1 SGHKS and CDR2 YYEKEE (reference sequence). The CDR3 consists of 15 residues. CDR3 coding DNA: TGTGCCAGCAGCCCTGAGGTCAGGGTTGGCGGGGAGCTGTTTTTT. Protein sequence: CASSPEVRVGGELFF. Complete variable domain (other parts from reference TRBV5-5 and TRBJ2-2): DAGVTQSPTHLIKTRGQQVTLRCSPISGHKSVSWYQQVLGQGPQFIFQYYEKEERGRGNFPDRFSARQFPNYSSELNVNALLLGDSALYLCASSPEVRVGGELFFGEGSRLTVL.

The chain recombines TRBV5-1 with TRBJ2-2; 7 nucleotides match TRBD1. Germline CDR1 SGHRS, CDR2 YFSETQ. V shed 4 bases, J shed 6 bases, and the junction held 12 bases outside the gene matches. The CDR3 extends over 16 amino acids. For the CDR3, the DNA is TGCGCCAGCAGCGCGCGACAGGGCTACGGCGCCGGGGAGCTGTTTTTT. Translation: CASSARQGYGAGELFF.

This chain uses TRBV18 with TRBJ2-2; a weak D match, TRBD2 (5 bases). This CDR3 comprises 19 residues. V was shortened by 2 bases and J by 1 base, with 20 bases between the two germline ends. The germline V gene encodes CDR1 KGHSH and CDR2 LQKENI. The CDR3: CASSPKPGSFGRNTGELFF. The CDR3 DNA is TGTGCCAGCTCACCAAAACCGGGATCCTTCGGTAGGAACACCGGGGAGCTGTTTTTT.

In this sample, this clone turned up a few times. The chain uses TRBV5-1 and TRBJ2-5; 13 bases map to TRBD2. This CDR3 contains 16 residues. Trimming at V came to 4 bases and at J to 2 bases, leaving 5 bases not matched to a gene. Germline V gene sequence: CDR1 SGHRS, CDR2 YFSETQ. The CDR3 region is CASSAGLAGVQETQYF. Here the CDR3 DNA reads TGCGCCAGCAGCGCCGGACTAGCGGGGGTTCAAGAGACCCAGTACTTC.